The following is a TCR beta chain sequence with its context. The sample belongs to a study of OX40 agonist ivuxolimab in advanced cancers. Trimming removed 5 bases from V and 5 bases from J; junction bases left unmatched: 5. Germline V gives CDR1 SGHVS, CDR2 FNYEAQ. CDR3 length: 14 amino acids. The assay was immunoSEQ multiplex PCR, and TCRdb's table has in-frame clones only and misses some. This table has over 95,000 clones, over 75% appearing once. The chain links TRBV7-6 to TRBJ1-4; 7 bases match TRBD1. The TCR originated in an adult with an advanced solid tumor such as melanoma, head and neck, liver or kidney cancer. The sequences come from CD4+ or CD8+ T cells sorted from blood, collected in a trial of the OX40 agonist ivuxolimab. CDR3 nucleotide sequence: TGTGCCAGCAGCCTCGGGACAGAAAATGAAAAACTGTTTTTT. Protein product: CASSLGTENEKLFF.